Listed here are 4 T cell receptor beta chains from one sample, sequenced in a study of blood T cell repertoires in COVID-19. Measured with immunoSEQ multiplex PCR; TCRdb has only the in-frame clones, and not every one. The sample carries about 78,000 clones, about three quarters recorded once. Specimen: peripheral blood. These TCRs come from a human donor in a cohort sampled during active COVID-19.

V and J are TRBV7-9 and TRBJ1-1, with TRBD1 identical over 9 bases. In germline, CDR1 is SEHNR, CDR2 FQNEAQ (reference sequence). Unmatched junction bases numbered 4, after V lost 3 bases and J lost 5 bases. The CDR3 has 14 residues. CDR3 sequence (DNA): TGTGCCAGCAGCTTCATCGACAGGGGGACTGAAGCTTTCTTT. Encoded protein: CASSFIDRGTEAFF.

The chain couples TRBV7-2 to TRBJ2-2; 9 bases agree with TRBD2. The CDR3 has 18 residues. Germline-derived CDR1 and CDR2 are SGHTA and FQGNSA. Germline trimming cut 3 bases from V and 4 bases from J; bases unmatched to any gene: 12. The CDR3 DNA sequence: TGTGCCAGCAGCTTCTGGGCGCGGGGGGGCCCCCCCACCGGGGAGCTGTTTTTT. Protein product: CASSFWARGGPPTGELFF.

This chain's CDR3 is CASSLDRGGYEQYF. Written as DNA, the CDR3 is TGTGCCAGCAGCTTGGACAGGGGAGGCTACGAGCAGTACTTC. This chain links TRBV11-3 with TRBJ2-7, with 9 bases identical to TRBD1. V lost 3 bases, J lost 3 bases, and 3 bases stayed unmatched. The germline V gene encodes CDR1 SGHNT and CDR2 YENEEA. The CDR3 has 14 residues.

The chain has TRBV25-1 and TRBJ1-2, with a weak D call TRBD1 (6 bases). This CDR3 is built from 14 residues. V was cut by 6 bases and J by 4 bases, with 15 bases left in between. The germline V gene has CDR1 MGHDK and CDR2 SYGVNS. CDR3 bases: TGTGCCAGCAGGGGGGCAGGCTCGGTCTATGGCTACACCTTC. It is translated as CASRGAGSVYGYTF.